This note documents a single T cell receptor (beta chain) sequence. Its antigen is unidentified. These data originate in a study of T cell clones after liver transplantation. Study at large: Tolerance: complete withdrawal held at least one year, liver enzymes staying within twice normal. General study results and limits: The donor-reactive repertoire was only partly measurable in two subjects, lacking donor cells.

The V gene end was trimmed by 4 bases and the J gene end by 4 bases; junction bases not matched to a gene: 8. Germline CDR1 reads MNHNY; CDR2 reads SVGAGI (reference sequence). This CDR3 comprises 16 residues. Produced via immunoSEQ multiplex PCR; TCRdb's table is partial and in-frame only. The sample lists roughly 55,000 clones; roughly 70% were seen once. The receptor's source is a human patient who received a liver transplant. Some T cells may originate from the graft donor. This chain joins TRBV6-6 and TRBJ1-3, with TRBD1 identical over 9 bases. The source was CD4+ T cells from blood, collected more than 52 months after liver transplant. The CDR3 nucleotides are TGTGCCAGCAGTTTCCAACAGGGGGCGGAGGGAAACACCATATATTTT. This encodes CASSFQQGAEGNTIYF.